Detailed here is one TCR beta chain. Germline CDR1 is SGHNT and CDR2 is YENEEA. Between the trimmed V and J ends, which lost 2 bases and 2 bases, there was a span of 10 bases. The CDR3 runs to 15 residues. As handled by the study authors: Cell counts per sample came from amplifying reference gene primers. Sequencing used immunoSEQ multiplex PCR; TCRdb keeps in-frame clones, though not all of them. D and trimming come from the DNA, and the V and J calls and clone size come from that table. Found here are 100,000 to 150,000 clones, around 81% of them singletons; the top ten hold roughly 4%. This entry comes from a study of blood T cell repertoires in COVID-19.

This chain uses TRBV11-3 with TRBJ2-1; no reliable D call. Sequenced: peripheral blood. The receptor comes from a woman between 45 and 60 years old with acute or convalescent COVID-19. This chain's CDR3 is CASSLNSEPYNEQFF. The CDR3 region has the DNA TGTGCCAGCAGCTTAAACTCTGAGCCCTACAATGAGCAGTTCTTC.